This entry is about one TCR beta chain. Its cognate antigen is unknown. This sample stems from a study of identifying expanded T cells in peripheral blood. The CDR3 runs to 12 residues. V dropped 5 bases and J dropped 10 bases, with 12 bases sitting between them. CDR1 SGHTA and CDR2 FQGTGA come from the germline V gene. Healthy donors had no documented immune events, such as infections, while sampled. Only in-frame clones appear in the TCRdb table, and some are missing; sequencing was by immunoSEQ multiplex PCR. The sample contains 50,000 to 70,000 clones, over 75% of which appear only once. Findings of the study overall: Over two and four weeks, about 17 and 20 clones changed, versus around 1.3 between replicates. Clone count variance between approximately 2-week samples rose with total template count.

The chain carries TRBV7-3 and TRBJ2-1, with a possible D match to TRBD2 (5 bases). This sequence originates from a person aged 18 to 70 in good health. The material sequenced was blood. The CDR3, as DNA: TGTGCCAGCAGCAACGGGGTGGGAGAGCAGTTCTTC. Translating gives CASSNGVGEQFF.